Below, one T cell receptor beta chain is given with its context. What it recognizes is unknown. This entry is derived from a study of T cell responses to AZD1222 COVID-19 vaccine. Study background: The analysis combined second doses at about 4 or about 12 weeks.

Study-level findings and limits: CD4 TCRs associated with vaccination spanned spike, dominating at 160-218 and 743-854. Repertoires were obtained solely post-peak T cell response.

The germline V gene has CDR1 MNHEY and CDR2 SMNVEV (reference sequence). The length of the CDR3 is 13 residues. V gave up 8 bases and J gave up 4 bases, with 14 bases separating them. Measured with immunoSEQ multiplex PCR; TCRdb has only the in-frame clones, and not every one. The table includes 130,000 to 150,000 clones, around nine tenths detected once. The material was peripheral blood, obtained on day 0 of AZD1222 vaccination. This clonotype was obtained from an adult in good health. The chain is built from TRBV27 and TRBJ1-2; D remains unclear. The CDR3 bases are TGTGCCAGCGCCTTGGGCAGGTCCTATGGCTACACCTTC. Translating it yields CASALGRSYGYTF.